This T cell receptor (beta chain) was identified during a study of shared clonotypes between healthy human individuals. The V segment lost 9 bases and the J segment 1 base; nucleotides outside the gene matches: 6. This CDR3 has 17 residues. Germline CDR1 and CDR2: LNHDA and SQIVND (reference sequence). The method was immunoSEQ multiplex PCR; TCRdb's version includes in-frame clones alone and lacks a portion of them. The data contain about 680,000 clones, about three quarters of them singletons. Points from the study as a whole: Non-shared clonotypes had lower generation probabilities than clonotypes shared by all four sorted-subset donors.

As regards this clone: The antigen remains undetermined.

This TCR was sampled from a woman in her twenties or thirties in good health. The sample taken for sequencing was memory CD4+ T cells sorted from blood. Subset of the sample: CD45RA-negative fraction. The chain is built from TRBV19 and TRBJ2-2; TRBD2 aligns across 15 bases. The CDR3 DNA reads TGTGCCAGCGGCGGGGGACTAGCGGGAGGGAACACCGGGGAGCTGTTTTTT. Translated, it gives CASGGGLAGGNTGELFF.